The clone carrying this TCR beta chain has a single count. The antigen remains unidentified. A modified ARM-PCR protocol with three rounds of nested PCR amplified TCRbeta. TCRdb used MiXCR to reprocess the multiplex PCR reads, holding one entry per CDR3 protein. The sample lists about 66,000 distinct CDR3 sequences; around 78% were seen once. This sample stems from a study of tumor and adjacent non-tumor tissue in lung cancer. Study conclusions and caveats: Higher tumor TCR diversity was associated with shorter survival.

This sample's RNA came from whole unsorted tissue. In germline, CDR1 is DFQATT, CDR2 SNEGSKA (reference sequence). This CDR3 is built from 15 residues. Trimming cost V 2 bases and J 12 bases, with 25 bases left between them. This clonotype was obtained from a man in his fifties or sixties with non-small cell lung cancer. Sequenced input: lung tumor tissue. The rearrangement joins TRBV20-1 to TRBJ2-5; TRBD1 is a possible D gene (5 bases). CDR3 sequence (DNA): TGCAGTGCTAGACAAGTAGCATCAGTCCAAGAGACAGAGTACTTC. It encodes CSARQVASVQETEYF.